The rows below give T cell receptor beta chains drawn from one sample of a study of T cell changes during pregnancy in multiple sclerosis. The data were produced by immunoSEQ multiplex PCR, yet TCRdb's version contains in-frame clones alone and is incomplete. The data hold 30,000 or so clones, with 89% observed a single time. The material was CD8+ T cells from peripheral blood mononuclear cells, obtained in the first trimester of pregnancy. The receptor source for this set is a female donor with multiple sclerosis, enrolled in a pregnancy study. Both conserved end residues are part of each CDR3. D genes are given only for firm matches. Not every row has a clone size; where given, it reads once, few, many or a size class.

D	J	size	V	CDR3	DNA
NA	TRBJ2-2	NA	TRBV21-1	CASSKGDALLAGGSPGELFF	TGTGCCAGCAGCAAAGGGGACGCACTTCTAGCGGGTGGGAGCCCGGGGGAGCTGTTTTTT
TRBD2	TRBJ2-7	NA	TRBV10-3	CAISKTGTSGYEQYF	TGTGCCATCAGTAAGACCGGGACTAGCGGTTACGAGCAGTACTTT
TRBD2	TRBJ2-7	once	TRBV7-2	CASSRQREGRYEQYF	TGTGCCAGCAGCAGGCAGCGGGAGGGCCGCTACGAGCAGTACTTC
TRBD2	TRBJ2-3	once	TRBV7-2	CASSSTSESTDTQYF	TGTGCCAGCAGCTCTACTAGCGAGAGCACAGATACGCAGTATTTT
TRBD1	TRBJ1-2	NA	TRBV6-5	CASSYSGTGGTYGYTF	TGTGCCAGCAGTTACTCAGGGACAGGGGGCACCTATGGCTACACCTTC
NA	TRBJ2-1	few	TRBV13	CASSYGTVKEQFF	TGTGCCAGCAGCTACGGGACTGTCAAAGAGCAGTTCTTC
TRBD1	TRBJ1-2	NA	TRBV10-3	CAISGTGKVNYGYTF	TGTGCCATCAGTGGGACAGGAAAGGTAAACTATGGCTACACCTTC
NA	TRBJ2-7	NA	TRBV30	CAWSGQALDEQYF	TGTGCCTGGAGTGGACAGGCCCTGGACGAGCAGTACTTC
TRBD1	TRBJ2-1	NA	TRBV5-1	CASSLGTGDNEQFF	TGCGCCAGCAGCTTGGGGACAGGGGACAATGAGCAGTTCTTC
TRBD1	TRBJ1-1	NA	TRBV20-1	CSARQGAAAFF	TGCAGTGCTCGTCAGGGGGCAGCGGCTTTCTTT
TRBD2	TRBJ2-7	NA	TRBV7-6	CASSLFTSGKGNEQYF	TGTGCCAGCAGCTTATTTACTAGCGGGAAGGGTAACGAGCAGTACTTC
NA	TRBJ2-1	NA	TRBV19	CASSTFSSYNEQFF	TGTGCCAGTAGTACCTTCAGCTCCTACAATGAGCAGTTCTTC
NA	TRBJ1-3	NA	TRBV13	CASSLGPIGGPIYF	TGTGCCAGCAGCTTAGGCCCAATAGGGGGACCCATATATTTT
NA	TRBJ1-5	NA	TRBV9	CASSVGGGGNQPQHF	TGTGCCAGCAGCGTAGGGGGTGGGGGGAATCAGCCCCAGCATTTT
NA	TRBJ1-1	NA	TRBV28	CASRGQGKENTEAFF	TGTGCCAGCAGAGGCCAGGGGAAGGAAAACACTGAAGCTTTCTTT
NA	TRBJ2-7	NA	TRBV10-3	CAISGQQGPIYEQYF	TGTGCCATCAGTGGACAACAGGGACCAATTTACGAGCAGTACTTC
NA	TRBJ1-1	NA	TRBV5-1	CASSPRGGNTEAFF	TGCGCCAGCAGCCCCCGCGGGGGGAACACTGAAGCTTTCTTT
NA	TRBJ1-1	NA	TRBV27	CASSLSVRTTEAFF	TGTGCCAGCAGTTTATCGGTTAGAACCACTGAAGCTTTCTTT
TRBD2	TRBJ2-1	once	TRBV6-4	CASSEVGLAGGSYNEQFF	TGTGCCAGCAGTGAAGTTGGACTAGCGGGAGGGTCCTACAATGAGCAGTTCTTC
TRBD1	TRBJ2-2	NA	TRBV7-9	CASSFSGTGTDTGELFF	TGTGCCAGCAGCTTTTCTGGGACAGGTACTGACACCGGGGAGCTGTTTTTT
TRBD2	TRBJ2-3	NA	TRBV29-1	CSVEDPLTSGTYGTDTQYF	TGCAGCGTTGAAGATCCCCTGACTAGCGGGACATACGGAACAGATACGCAGTATTTT
NA	TRBJ2-1	once	TRBV4-3	CASSQDSGLGGNEQFF	TGCGCCAGCAGCCAAGATAGCGGACTAGGGGGGAATGAGCAGTTCTTC
TRBD1	TRBJ2-5	NA	TRBV4-1	CASSQDPGQGTIQETQYF	TGCGCCAGCAGCCAAGATCCGGGACAGGGAACCATCCAAGAGACCCAGTACTTC